This T cell receptor beta chain originates from a study of cytomegalovirus exposure and HLA in healthy donors. Study results and limitations: Most TCRs appeared rarely, but some public TCRs recurred in many donors. Based on reports, TCR beta sequences accurately predicted HLA-A and HLA-B alleles for most subjects.

The PCR was carried out with 60 Vbeta primers and 13 Jbeta primers. Only in-frame clones appear in the TCRdb table, and some are missing; sequencing was by immunoSEQ multiplex PCR. This table holds 110,000 to 150,000 clones, around 78% found once. For this clone: Its antigen remains unknown.

Germline assignment: CDR1 GTSNPN and CDR2 SVGIG (reference sequence). The CDR3 has 15 amino acids. The V and J ends lost 3 bases and 4 bases respectively, with 17 bases between them. This clonotype was obtained from a woman in her late teens or twenties in good health and CMV-seropositive. Material for sequencing was PBMCs. This chain uses TRBV30 with TRBJ2-3, with D possibly matching TRBD1 (6 bases). The CDR3 DNA reads as TGTGCCTGGAGGGGAAGGGGGTTAGGCGCAGATACGCAGTATTTT. Translated, it gives CAWRGRGLGADTQYF.